Given below is one T cell receptor (beta chain) in context. There are 15 residues in the CDR3. CDR1 SGHTA and CDR2 FQGNSA come from the germline V gene. The V gene lost 4 bases and the J gene lost 6 bases, with 18 bases spanning the gap. This sample is drawn from a study of OX40 agonist ivuxolimab in advanced cancers. The repertoire was sequenced with immunoSEQ multiplex PCR; TCRdb's copy has only in-frame clones and lacks some. The sample lists tens of thousands of clones; around nine tenths were seen once. The rearrangement joins TRBV7-2 to TRBJ1-2; possible D gene TRBD1, 6 bases. This sample comprised CD4+ or CD8+ T cells sorted from blood, obtained in a trial of the OX40 agonist ivuxolimab. The sequence derives from an adult with an advanced solid tumor such as melanoma, head and neck, liver or kidney cancer. CDR3 DNA sequence: TGTGCCAGCAGCTGGGGTGGGGGGCGCAGGGATGGCTACACCTTC. Protein: CASSWGGGRRDGYTF.